This entry lists 27 T cell receptor beta chains sequenced from one sample in a study of blood T cell repertoires in COVID-19. The method was immunoSEQ multiplex PCR; TCRdb's version includes in-frame clones alone and lacks a portion of them. The sample lists under 150,000 clones; around nine tenths were seen once. The specimen was peripheral blood. These receptors all come from a middle-aged man with active or convalescent COVID-19.

V gene TRBV9 combines with J gene TRBJ2-3, with 14 bases matching TRBD2. The V segment lost 2 bases and the J segment 2 bases; nucleotides outside the gene matches: 13. Germline V gene data show CDR1 as SGDLS and CDR2 as YYNGEE. CDR3 length: 20 amino acids. CDR3 DNA sequence: TGTGCCAGCAGCGTTGGGGGGGGACTAGCGGGAGTGGGCCACACAGATACGCAGTATTTT. As protein: CASSVGGGLAGVGHTDTQYF. The variable domain in full, with the rest retrieved from reference TRBV9 and TRBJ2-3, is DSGVTQTPKHLITATGQRVTLRCSPRSGDLSVYWYQQSLDQGLQFLIQYYNGEERAKGNILERFSAQQFPDLHSELNLSSLELGDSALYFCASSVGGGLAGVGHTDTQYFGPGTRLTVL.

J is TRBJ1-2 and V is TRBV2, with 7 bases fitting TRBD1. This CDR3 has 12 amino acids. V shed 9 bases, J shed 4 bases, and the junction held 5 bases outside the gene matches. Germline loops: CDR1 SNHLY, CDR2 FYNNEI. DNA for the CDR3: TGTGCCAGGACAGGGCCGGCCTATGGCTACACCTTC. Encoded protein: CARTGPAYGYTF. Together with reference TRBV2 and TRBJ1-2, the CDR3 gives the full variable domain: EPEVTQTPSHQVTQMGQEVILRCVPISNHLYFYWYRQILGQKVEFLVSFYNNEISEKSEIFDDQFSVERPDGSNFTLKIRSTKLEDSAMYFCARTGPAYGYTFGSGTRLTVV.

This clone was counted once. V gene TRBV28 combines with J gene TRBJ1-2; TRBD1 is a possible D gene (6 bases). Germline V gene data show CDR1 as MDHEN and CDR2 as SYDVKM. Between the trimmed V and J ends, which lost 6 bases and 0 bases, there was a span of 11 bases. CDR3 length: 14 residues. The CDR3 region is CASSVTGTNYGYTF. The CDR3 DNA reads as TGTGCCAGCAGCGTAACAGGGACTAACTATGGCTACACCTTC.

This rearrangement joins TRBV11-2 to TRBJ2-2; 8 bases map to TRBD1. Trimming cost V 4 bases and J 3 bases; bases outside gene matches: 7. The CDR3 consists of 16 residues. Germline-derived CDR1 and CDR2 are SGHAT and FQNNGV. As DNA, the CDR3 is TGTGCCAGCAGCTCGGGGCAGGGGGCTTACACCGGGGAGCTGTTTTTT. Its translation: CASSSGQGAYTGELFF.

The CDR3, as DNA: TGTGCCAGCAGATCAGGGGGTAACTACCAGCCCCAGCATTTT. It encodes CASRSGGNYQPQHF. The J gene is TRBJ1-5, the V gene TRBV2; 7 bases are shared with TRBD1. CDR1 is SNHLY and CDR2 is FYNNEI in the germline V gene. This CDR3 is 14 amino acids long. The ends lost 6 bases at V and 7 bases at J; junction bases unmatched: 9.

The rearrangement links TRBV19 to TRBJ2-2, with a possible D match to TRBD2 (5 bases). CDR1 is LNHDA, CDR2 SQIVND, per germline (reference sequence). Between the trimmed V and J ends, which lost 1 base and 0 bases, there was a span of 6 bases. The CDR3 is made up of 15 amino acids. The CDR3 bases are TGTGCCAGTAGTATAGCGGGAACGAACACCGGGGAGCTGTTTTTT. Its protein product is CASSIAGTNTGELFF.

The chain employs TRBV7-3 and TRBJ2-1, with 13 bases lining up with TRBD2. The V segment lost 1 base and the J segment 5 bases; nucleotides outside the gene matches: 5. CDR1 SGHTA and CDR2 FQGTGA come from the germline V gene. The CDR3 contains 17 residues. The CDR3 DNA sequence: TGTGCCAGCAGCTTAAGCCTGGGACTAGCGGGAAACAATGAGCAGTTCTTC. It specifies CASSLSLGLAGNNEQFF.

This chain links TRBV9 with TRBJ2-3; perhaps TRBD2 as D (5 bases). Trimming took 0 bases from V and 6 from J, leaving 11 bases between them. CDR3 length equals 14 residues. Germline CDR1 is SGDLS and CDR2 is YYNGEE. The CDR3 DNA reads as TGTGCCAGCAGCGTAGATACTAGATCGGATACGCAGTATTTT. Protein: CASSVDTRSDTQYF.

This chain links TRBV5-6 with TRBJ2-6; 12 nucleotides align to TRBD2. J was trimmed by 3 bases and V by 4 bases; bases with no gene match: 5. Germline CDR1 is SGHDT and CDR2 is YYEEEE. The CDR3 length is 17 residues. CDR3: CASSASGRAYGANVLTF. DNA for the CDR3: TGTGCCAGCAGCGCTAGCGGGAGGGCCTATGGGGCCAACGTCCTGACTTTC.

The chain uses TRBV9 and TRBJ1-3; D is possibly TRBD1 (6 bases). The CDR3 consists of 16 residues. Germline V gene data show CDR1 as SGDLS and CDR2 as YYNGEE. Trimming left V 2 bases short and J 0 bases short, with 12 bases between. The CDR3 region is CASSVGHGTSGNTIYF. The CDR3 bases are TGTGCCAGCAGCGTGGGACATGGAACCTCTGGAAACACCATATATTTT.

This chain connects TRBV19 to TRBJ2-2; D may be TRBD2 (5 bases). V was trimmed by 4 bases and J by 0 bases, leaving 12 bases between them. The length of the CDR3 is 16 residues. From germline, CDR1 is LNHDA and CDR2 SQIVND (reference sequence). CDR3 loop: CASSRWTAANTGELFF. The CDR3 nucleotides read TGTGCCAGTAGTAGATGGACTGCCGCGAACACCGGGGAGCTGTTTTTT. The full variable domain, rest sourced from reference TRBV19 and TRBJ2-2, is DGGITQSPKYLFRKEGQNVTLSCEQNLNHDAMYWYRQDPGQGLRLIYYSQIVNDFQKGDIAEGYSVSREKKESFPLTVTSAQKNPTAFYLCASSRWTAANTGELFFGEGSRLTVL.

This clone was detected only a few times. The rearrangement links TRBV7-3 to TRBJ2-7, with D possibly matching TRBD2 (6 bases). The CDR3 is made up of 13 amino acids. V lost 4 bases, J lost 13 bases, and 20 bases lay in between. Germline-derived CDR1 and CDR2 are SGHTA and FQGTGA. As DNA, the CDR3 is TGTGCCAGCAGCTCTTACGATGGTGGACTACCTTACTTC. Translating it yields CASSSYDGGLPYF.

The chain uses TRBV11-1 and TRBJ2-7; unclear D gene. CDR3 length: 13 amino acids. The V end was cut by 0 bases, the J end by 4 bases, with 7 bases between. Germline CDR1 SGHAT, CDR2 FQDESV (reference sequence). CDR3 in amino acids: CASSLAPGYEQYF. As DNA, the CDR3 is TGTGCCAGCAGCTTAGCGCCAGGTTACGAGCAGTACTTC.

The chain links TRBV18 to TRBJ1-4; TRBD1 matches at 9 bases. The trim removed 3 bases at V and 11 bases at J, leaving 1 base unmatched. This CDR3 contains 12 residues. Per the germline V gene, CDR1 is KGHSH and CDR2 is LQKENI. CDR3 amino acids: CASSPGTGKLFF. CDR3 in DNA: TGTGCCAGCTCACCTGGGACAGGGAAACTGTTTTTT.

The V call is TRBV28, the J call TRBJ1-2; D not resolved. The CDR3 spans 13 residues. V was clipped by 5 bases and J by 5 bases, with 12 bases between them. The germline V gene encodes CDR1 MDHEN and CDR2 SYDVKM. The CDR3 region is CASSPPVYYGYTF. As DNA, the CDR3 is TGTGCCAGCAGTCCCCCCGTTTATTATGGCTACACCTTC.

This clone has more than one count but fewer than ten. The chain joins TRBV2 to TRBJ2-2; D not certain. V was pared by 9 bases and J by 7 bases, with 18 bases between. CDR3 length: 14 amino acids. Per germline, CDR1 SNHLY and CDR2 FYNNEI. This CDR3 is CASRILRDFGELFF. The CDR3 nucleotides are TGTGCCAGTCGAATCCTGAGAGATTTCGGGGAGCTGTTTTTT.

This chain links TRBV9 with TRBJ2-2, with 7 bases fitting TRBD2. The V gene end was trimmed by 0 bases and the J gene end by 1 base; junction bases not matched to a gene: 9. The CDR3 loop spans 18 amino acids. The V gene's germline CDR1 is SGDLS and CDR2 YYNGEE. The CDR3 loop reads CASSVDGRAALNTGELFF. The CDR3 DNA reads as TGTGCCAGCAGCGTAGATGGGAGGGCAGCTTTGAACACCGGGGAGCTGTTTTTT.

The V call is TRBV5-1, the J call TRBJ2-2; D perhaps matches TRBD2 (6 bases). Trimming took 4 bases from V and 4 from J, leaving 11 bases between them. The CDR3 has 14 residues. Germline V gene lookup returns CDR1 SGHRS and CDR2 YFSETQ. DNA of the CDR3: TGCGCCAGCAGCCGGGACTCCTTCACCGGGGAGCTGTTTTTT. Its protein product is CASSRDSFTGELFF.

This rearrangement joins TRBV28 to TRBJ1-2, with D possibly TRBD1 on 5 matching bases. Trimming took 7 bases from V and 0 from J, leaving 12 bases between them. Germline loops: CDR1 MDHEN, CDR2 SYDVKM. This CDR3 region has 14 residues. CDR3 residues: CASNVWGANYGYTF. The CDR3 DNA is TGTGCCAGCAACGTCTGGGGGGCTAACTATGGCTACACCTTC.

This clone was recorded a few times. This rearrangement joins TRBV7-9 to TRBJ1-1, with 7 positions matching TRBD1. Germline trimming cut 1 base from V and 7 bases from J; bases unmatched to any gene: 12. The CDR3 has 16 residues. The germline V gene has CDR1 SEHNR and CDR2 FQNEAQ (reference sequence). The CDR3 loop is CASSLVREGTASEAFF. Here the CDR3 DNA reads TGTGCCAGCAGCTTAGTACGGGAAGGGACAGCCAGTGAAGCTTTCTTT.

This clone has a handful of counts. V is TRBV29-1 and J is TRBJ2-1; 7 nucleotides line up with TRBD2. Germline V gene lookup returns CDR1 SQVTM and CDR2 ANQGSEA. The CDR3 sequence is 15 residues long. J lost 7 bases, V lost 7 bases, and 16 bases had no gene match. The CDR3 region is CSAAGLGLVGNEQFF. The CDR3 DNA reads TGCAGCGCCGCGGGCCTAGGACTAGTAGGAAATGAGCAGTTCTTC.

V gene TRBV7-9 combines with J gene TRBJ1-5; TRBD1 aligns across 9 bases. Germline-derived CDR1 and CDR2 are SEHNR and FQNEAQ (reference sequence). The CDR3 loop spans 15 amino acids. With 1 base clipped from V and 4 bases from J, the junction kept 2 bases outside the gene matches. In nucleotides, the CDR3 is TGTGCCAGCAGCTTAGGGACAGGGGTAAATCAGCCCCAGCATTTT. Residues: CASSLGTGVNQPQHF.

The chain joins TRBV29-1 to TRBJ2-5; D unclear. Germline V gene sequence: CDR1 SQVTM, CDR2 ANQGSEA. The CDR3 runs 14 residues. The germline V and J ends were trimmed by 5 bases and 1 base, with 14 bases remaining between them. CDR3 sequence reads: CSVPNPPLQETQYF. The CDR3 DNA reads TGCAGCGTTCCTAACCCACCGCTCCAAGAGACCCAGTACTTC.

The V gene is TRBV4-1, the J gene TRBJ1-4, with D perhaps matching TRBD1 (6 bases). The CDR3 covers 15 residues. V dropped 4 bases and J dropped 6 bases, with 15 bases sitting between them. Per the germline V gene, CDR1 is MGHRA and CDR2 is YSYEKL. In DNA, the CDR3 is TGCGCCAGCAGCCTCAAGGACAGTTACCATGAAAAACTGTTTTTT. This gives the protein CASSLKDSYHEKLFF.

This chain joins TRBV24-1 and TRBJ2-3; 9 bases line up with TRBD2. The CDR3 is made up of 16 amino acids. V lost 0 bases to trimming and J lost 2 bases; unmatched junction nucleotides: 2. Germline CDR1 and CDR2: KGHDR and SFDVKD. The CDR3 reads CATSDLAGGPTDTQYF. Written as DNA, the CDR3 is TGTGCCACCAGTGATTTGGCGGGAGGGCCCACAGATACGCAGTATTTT.

The V call is TRBV12-3 or TRBV12-4, the J call TRBJ1-1; no firm D call. V gave up 5 bases and J gave up 4 bases, with 8 bases separating them. This CDR3 has 12 residues. The CDR3 here is CASSLGFTEAFF. In DNA form, the CDR3 reads TGTGCCAGCAGTCTCGGGTTCACTGAAGCTTTCTTT.

This chain links TRBV28 with TRBJ2-7, with 9 nucleotides matching TRBD2. CDR1 is MDHEN, CDR2 SYDVKM, per germline. CDR3 length equals 13 residues. Trimming took 7 bases from V and 3 from J; bases not matched to a gene: 4. CDR3 in DNA: TGTGCCAGCACGACTAGCGGTTTCTACGAGCAGTACTTC. Protein sequence: CASTTSGFYEQYF.